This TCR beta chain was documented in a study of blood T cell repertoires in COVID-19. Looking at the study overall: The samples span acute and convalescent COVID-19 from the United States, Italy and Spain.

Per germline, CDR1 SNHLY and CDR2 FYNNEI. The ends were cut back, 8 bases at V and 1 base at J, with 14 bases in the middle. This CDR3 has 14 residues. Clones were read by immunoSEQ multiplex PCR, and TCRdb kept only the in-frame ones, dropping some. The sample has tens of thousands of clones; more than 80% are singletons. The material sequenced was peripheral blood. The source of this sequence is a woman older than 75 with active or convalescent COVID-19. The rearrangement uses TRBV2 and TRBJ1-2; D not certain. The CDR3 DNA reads TGTGCCAGCTCTATTCCGGTCGATAACTATGGCTACACCTTC. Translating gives CASSIPVDNYGYTF.